The sequence of this TCR beta chain was determined in a study of T cell clones after liver transplantation. As for the study in general: Samples came pre-transplant, pre-randomization before withdrawal, and post-randomization after withdrawal ended.

Assay: immunoSEQ multiplex PCR; the TCRdb copy retains only in-frame clones and omits some. The repertoire consists of around 110,000 clones, with just over 90% occurring once and the leading ten covering approximately 0.84%. General study points: Circulating graft-donor-reactive CD4 TCRbeta sequences fell significantly post-transplant in 5 of 8 subjects.

Turning to this clone: Its antigen is as yet unknown.

Per germline, CDR1 LGHNA and CDR2 YSLEER. The V gene lost 2 bases and the J gene lost 2 bases, with 18 bases spanning the gap. The CDR3 is made up of 18 amino acids. V usage is TRBV4-3 and J usage is TRBJ2-2, with TRBD2 as a possible D gene (6 bases). The clonotype was recovered from a human patient who received a liver transplant. A subset of T cells may come from the graft donor. Sequenced material: CD4+ T cells from blood, taken 12 months after liver transplant. The DNA of the CDR3 is TGCGCCAGCAGCCAAAACCCGGGTGGGGAGGCCAACACCGGGGAGCTGTTTTTT. As protein: CASSQNPGGEANTGELFF.